This passage covers 15 T cell receptor beta chains from one sample sequenced in a study of control samples from healthy donors and cancer patients. TCRdb's table, derived via immunoSEQ multiplex PCR, lists solely in-frame clones and lacks some. The repertoire holds roughly 86,000 clones, just over 90% seen once, with roughly 3.4% in the top ten. The sequencing sample was made of blood. Receptors originate from a woman between 18 and 30 years old in good health.

The chain carries TRBV7-2 and TRBJ1-2; D perhaps matches TRBD1 (6 bases). V lost 2 bases and J 8 bases, leaving 15 bases between the germline ends. Germline lookup yields CDR1 SGHTA and CDR2 FQGNSA. The CDR3 sequence is 14 residues long. This chain's CDR3 is CASSLYGGLGGYTF. The CDR3 nucleotides read TGTGCCAGCAGCTTATATGGGGGGCTTGGCGGCTACACCTTC. Combining the CDR3 with reference TRBV7-2 and TRBJ1-2 gives the whole variable domain GAGVSQSPSNKVTEKGKDVELRCDPISGHTALYWYRQSLGQGLEFLIYFQGNSAPDKSGLPSDRFSAERTGGSVSTLTIQRTQQEDSAVYLCASSLYGGLGGYTFGSGTRLTVV.

The chain links TRBV9 to TRBJ1-2, with D maybe TRBD1 (5 bases). Trimming cost V 0 bases and J 4 bases, with 7 bases left between them. The CDR3 is 13 amino acids. From germline, CDR1 is SGDLS and CDR2 YYNGEE. As DNA, the CDR3 is TGTGCCAGCAGCGTAGGGGGCGCCTATGGCTACACCTTC. This translates into CASSVGGAYGYTF.

The gene calls are TRBV29-1 and TRBJ2-7; perhaps TRBD1 as D (6 bases). Trimming pared 5 bases from V and 2 bases from J, leaving 16 bases between. Germline V gene lookup returns CDR1 SQVTM and CDR2 ANQGSEA. The CDR3 has 14 residues. DNA for the CDR3: TGCAGCGTTTTTGAGGACAGCGTTACCTACGAGCAGTACTTC. Its protein product is CSVFEDSVTYEQYF.

The gene calls are TRBV11-2 and TRBJ1-1; 9 bases are a match to TRBD1. V shed 3 bases, J shed 1 base, and the junction held 3 bases outside the gene matches. CDR1 SGHAT and CDR2 FQNNGV come from the germline V gene. CDR3 length: 15 amino acids. The CDR3: CASSFWTGENTEAFF. CDR3 nucleotide sequence: TGTGCCAGCAGCTTTTGGACAGGGGAGAACACTGAAGCTTTCTTT.

The V gene is TRBV3-1 (or the pseudogene TRBV3-2), the J gene TRBJ1-4; D is uncertain. The germline CDR1 and CDR2 sequences are LGHDT and YNNKEL (reference sequence). Trimming took off 3 bases at V and 8 bases at J, with 19 bases between the two ends. CDR3 length: 16 amino acids. CDR3 protein: CASSQYSSTSVEKLFF. CDR3 coding DNA: TGTGCCAGCAGCCAGTATTCCAGCACTTCCGTGGAAAAACTGTTTTTT.

The gene calls are TRBV5-6 and TRBJ2-7, with TRBD1 matching 8 bases. Germline lookup yields CDR1 SGHDT and CDR2 YYEEEE. The CDR3 totals 14 residues. V shed 3 bases and J 1 base; nucleotides not matched to a gene: 3. CDR3 in amino acids: CASSSWDRSYEQYF. DNA of the CDR3: TGTGCCAGCAGCTCCTGGGACAGGTCCTACGAGCAGTACTTC. Full variable domain (missing parts from reference TRBV5-6 and TRBJ2-7): DAGVTQSPTHLIKTRGQQVTLRCSPKSGHDTVSWYQQALGQGPQFIFQYYEEEERQRGNFPDRFSGHQFPNYSSELNVNALLLGDSALYLCASSSWDRSYEQYFGPGTRLTVT.

The chain combines TRBV18 with TRBJ1-1; 7 nucleotides agree with TRBD1. J gave up 0 bases and V 5 bases, and 9 bases lay outside the gene matches. In germline, CDR1 is KGHSH, CDR2 LQKENI. The CDR3 length is 16 residues. For the CDR3, the DNA is TGTGCCAGCTCAGCCGGGACAGCGAACATGAACACTGAAGCTTTCTTT. Translating it yields CASSAGTANMNTEAFF. The full variable domain, completed using reference TRBV18 and TRBJ1-1, is NAGVMQNPRHLVRRRGQEARLRCSPMKGHSHVYWYRQLPEEGLKFMVYLQKENIIDESGMPKERFSAEFPKEGPSILRIQQVVRGDSAAYFCASSAGTANMNTEAFFGQGTRLTVV.

The genes are TRBV5-8 and TRBJ1-2; D gene uncertain. CDR3 length: 14 amino acids. V was clipped by 0 bases and J by 5 bases, with 11 bases between them. Germline V gives CDR1 SGHTS, CDR2 YDEGEE. The CDR3 region is CASSLVTALYGYTF. The CDR3 region has the DNA TGTGCCAGCAGCTTGGTCACAGCCCTGTATGGCTACACCTTC.

This chain uses TRBV5-4 with TRBJ2-1; 13 bases map to TRBD2. Per germline, CDR1 SGHNT and CDR2 YYREEE (reference sequence). With 4 bases clipped from V and 8 bases from J, the junction kept 12 bases outside the gene matches. The CDR3 totals 17 residues. CDR3: CASSLGLAGESGDEQFF. CDR3 DNA: TGTGCCAGCAGCCTCGGACTAGCGGGGGAATCCGGGGATGAGCAGTTCTTC.

The rearrangement uses TRBV6-2 or TRBV6-3 and TRBJ2-7, with 12 nucleotides matching TRBD2. With 4 bases clipped from V and 6 bases from J, the junction kept 1 base outside the gene matches. The CDR3 has 13 residues. Germline V CDR1 and CDR2: MNHEY, SVGEGT. CDR3 coding DNA: TGTGCCAGCAGTTTGGGACTAGCGGGCGAGCAGTACTTC. Residues: CASSLGLAGEQYF.

The chain recombines TRBV19 with TRBJ1-2; D is undetermined. Trimming took off 3 bases at V and 2 bases at J, with 28 bases between the two ends. Germline-derived CDR1 and CDR2 are LNHDA and SQIVND (reference sequence). The CDR3 covers 20 residues. The CDR3, as DNA: TGTGCCAGTAGTATCATTTTCTCCTCTCCGGCCGGTTCCCGGAACTATGGCTACACCTTC. Translated: CASSIIFSSPAGSRNYGYTF.

This clone is a singleton in its sample. V and J are TRBV5-6 and TRBJ2-2, with D possibly called TRBD1 or TRBD2 (5 bases each). The CDR3 totals 17 residues. V was shortened by 4 bases and J by 2 bases, with 18 bases between the two germline ends. Germline CDR1 reads SGHDT; CDR2 reads YYEEEE. The chain's CDR3 is CASSPEGLTANTGELFF. CDR3 DNA: TGTGCCAGCAGCCCTGAGGGGTTGACAGCTAACACCGGGGAGCTGTTTTTT.

The chain is built from TRBV19 and TRBJ1-2; D gene uncertain. Germline CDR1 LNHDA, CDR2 SQIVND (reference sequence). With 7 bases removed from V and 8 bases from J, the gap between germline ends came to 17 bases. The CDR3 has 13 amino acids. CDR3 loop: CASKERRNGGYTF. DNA of the CDR3: TGTGCCAGTAAAGAGAGGAGGAACGGGGGCTACACCTTC.

The chain is built from TRBV29-1 and TRBJ2-3, with D unclear. The CDR3 loop spans 12 amino acids. CDR1 is SQVTM, CDR2 ANQGSEA, per germline. Trimming left V 7 bases short and J 6 bases short, with 14 bases between. CDR3 amino acids: CSAVGFLDTQYF. The CDR3 bases are TGCAGCGCCGTGGGGTTTCTGGATACGCAGTATTTT.

This chain joins TRBV7-9 and TRBJ1-1, with a possible D match to TRBD1 (5 bases). CDR1 is SEHNR, CDR2 FQNEAQ, per germline (reference sequence). The CDR3 extends over 15 amino acids. Trimming pared 2 bases from V and 4 bases from J, leaving 14 bases between. CDR3 sequence reads: CASSLPGGGSTEAFF. DNA of the CDR3: TGTGCCAGCAGCTTACCCGGGGGAGGGTCCACTGAAGCTTTCTTT.